This TCR beta chain was recorded in a study of shared clonotypes between healthy human individuals. Cells designated naive CD8 were CD45RO-negative and were positively selected for CCR7, with terminally differentiated effector memory CD45RA+ cells excluded. The CDR3 runs 17 residues. Deletions cut 1 base from V and 3 bases from J, with 19 bases between. The germline V gene encodes CDR1 SGHDT and CDR2 YYEEEE. As processed by the authors: Junction-only sequences without quality scores were provided by ImmunoSEQ, so filtering was different. Profiling relied on immunoSEQ multiplex PCR, and the TCRdb table lists in-frame clones only, not all of them. The DNA gave D and trimming, while V, J and clone size come from that table. The table has about 2.1 million clones, around 95% seen once.

This receptor was obtained from a man between 18 and 29 years old in good health. Some clones in this sample may be carry-over from other donors' samples. This chain uses TRBV5-6 with TRBJ1-2; D possibly corresponds to TRBD1 (5 bases). The sample comprised naive CD8+ T cells from PBMCs. The CDR3 loop reads CASSLLAGGTEDYGYTF. The CDR3 bases are TGTGCCAGCAGCTTGCTCGCGGGGGGTACAGAGGACTATGGCTACACCTTC.